This T cell receptor beta chain was documented in a study of metastatic and nonmetastatic thyroid tumors (dated by TCRdb to about 2020). About the study as a whole: For patients with malignant and with benign thyroid disease, the researchers compared repertoires between peripheral blood samples and tumor or nodule tissue samples.

On the study overall, not on this receptor specifically: In both blood and tumor samples, TCR beta diversity was reported to be significantly higher in malignant tumors than in benign nodules.

No treatment had been received by any patient before thyroid surgery. The study retrospectively analysed patient clinical samples collected from about 2012 to 2019 using T-cell receptor beta sequencing. The method was PCR. Sequenced using an Illumina HiSeq 4000. High-throughput sequencing was used to profile the CDR3 region of the TCR beta-chain in every patient. As for the authors' bioinformatics: Drawing on CDR3 differences between clinicopathological groups, the researchers built a classifier meant to tell apart patients with distant-metastatic papillary thyroid cancer. The Shannon index was used to measure repertoire diversity, and the Morisita-Horn index was used to measure how similar tumor and blood repertoires were. In-frame beta chains were kept once TCRdb had trimmed the public reads at Q25 with fastp and called clones with MiXCR. Here the V and J calls rest on TCRdb's processing, not on the authors' analysis. In all, the sample holds tens of thousands of clones, and approximately 24% of those were seen once. The top ten constitute roughly 8% of the sample.

This clone was seen many times. The specificity of this receptor is unknown. The sample holds no much larger clone one base away, and base qualities are not on file. CDR1 is given as LNHNV and CDR2 as YYDKDF, both from the germline V gene (reference sequence). V is pared back by 0 bases and J by 6 bases, with 8 bases lying between the germline termini. The CDR3 numbers 13 residues from cysteine through phenylalanine. Only CDR3 DNA remains: 39 bases, in frame from the first base. The sequence came from a female donor with papillary thyroid cancer or a benign thyroid nodule (not recorded which). Some clones in this sample may be carry-over from other donors' samples. This chain joins TRBV15 to TRBJ1-1, with the D gene not confidently named. Sequencing input: blood. CDR3 protein: CATSRDRSAEAFF. The sequenced DNA is TGTGCCACCAGCAGAGATCGGAGCGCTGAAGCTTTCTTT. The full variable domain, completed from the reference TRBV15 and TRBJ1-1 proteins outside the CDR3, reads DAMVIQNPRYQVTQFGKPVTLSCSQTLNHNVMYWYQQKSSQAPKLLFHYYDKDFNNEADTPDNFQSRRPNTSFCFLDIRSPGLGDTAMYLCATSRDRSAEAFFGQGTRLTVV.